The table lists the clone carrying this T cell receptor (beta chain) with a count of one. This specimen belongs to a study of OX40 agonist ivuxolimab in advanced cancers. Looking at the study overall: Across the patients, intravenous ivuxolimab was delivered every 2 weeks at 0.01 to 10 mg/kg. The diagnoses of dose-escalation patients were hepatocellular carcinoma, melanoma, renal cell or head and neck cancer.

The table came from immunoSEQ multiplex PCR; TCRdb's copy has only in-frame clones and leaves some out. The table lists 6,000 or so clones, 84% of them singletons. The receptor's source is an adult with an advanced solid tumor such as melanoma, head and neck, liver or kidney cancer. The source was CD4+ or CD8+ T cells sorted from blood, collected in a trial of the OX40 agonist ivuxolimab.

The CDR3 DNA is TGTGCCAGCAGCACACAGGGGGACACTGAAGCTTTCTTT. It translates to CASSTQGDTEAFF. The J gene is TRBJ1-1, the V gene TRBV5-5; 8 positions agree with TRBD1. The V gene end was trimmed by 4 bases and the J gene end by 3 bases; junction bases not matched to a gene: 2. There are 13 residues in the CDR3. Per germline, CDR1 SGHKS and CDR2 YYEKEE (reference sequence). Variable domain in full (rest from reference TRBV5-5 and TRBJ1-1): DAGVTQSPTHLIKTRGQQVTLRCSPISGHKSVSWYQQVLGQGPQFIFQYYEKEERGRGNFPDRFSARQFPNYSSELNVNALLLGDSALYLCASSTQGDTEAFFGQGTRLTVV.